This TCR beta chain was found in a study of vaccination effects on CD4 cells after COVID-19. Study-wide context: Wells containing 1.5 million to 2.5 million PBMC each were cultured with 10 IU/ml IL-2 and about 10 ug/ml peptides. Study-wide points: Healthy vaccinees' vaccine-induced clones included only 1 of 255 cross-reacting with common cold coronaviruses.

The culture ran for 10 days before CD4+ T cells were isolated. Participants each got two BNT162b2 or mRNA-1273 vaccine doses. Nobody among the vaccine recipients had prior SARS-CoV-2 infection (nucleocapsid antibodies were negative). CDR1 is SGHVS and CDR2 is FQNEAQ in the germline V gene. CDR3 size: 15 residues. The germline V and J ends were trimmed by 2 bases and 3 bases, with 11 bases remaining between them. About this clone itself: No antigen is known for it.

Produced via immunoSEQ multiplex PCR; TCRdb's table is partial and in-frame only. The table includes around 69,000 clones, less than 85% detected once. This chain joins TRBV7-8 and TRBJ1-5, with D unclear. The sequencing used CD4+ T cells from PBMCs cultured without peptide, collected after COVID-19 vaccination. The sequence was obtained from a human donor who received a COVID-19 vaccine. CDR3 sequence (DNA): TGTGCCAGCAGCTTAAGCGGACCGAACAATCAGCCCCAGCATTTT. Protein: CASSLSGPNNQPQHF.